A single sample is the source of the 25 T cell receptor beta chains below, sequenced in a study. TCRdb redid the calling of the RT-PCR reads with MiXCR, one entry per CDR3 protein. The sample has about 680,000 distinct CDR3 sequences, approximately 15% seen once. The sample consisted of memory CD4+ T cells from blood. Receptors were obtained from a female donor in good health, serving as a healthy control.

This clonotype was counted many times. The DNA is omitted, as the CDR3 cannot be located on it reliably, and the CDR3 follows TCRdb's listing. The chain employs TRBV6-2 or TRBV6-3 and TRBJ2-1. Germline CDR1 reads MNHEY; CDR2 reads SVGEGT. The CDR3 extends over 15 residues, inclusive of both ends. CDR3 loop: CASSYVGPVVNEQFF.

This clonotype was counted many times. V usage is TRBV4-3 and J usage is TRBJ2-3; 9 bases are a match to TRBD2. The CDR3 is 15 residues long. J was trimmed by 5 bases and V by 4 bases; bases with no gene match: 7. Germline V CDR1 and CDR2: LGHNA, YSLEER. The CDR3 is CASSPTGGRVDTQYF. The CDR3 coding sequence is TGCGCCAGCAGCCCTACGGGCGGGAGGGTAGATACGCAGTATTTT.

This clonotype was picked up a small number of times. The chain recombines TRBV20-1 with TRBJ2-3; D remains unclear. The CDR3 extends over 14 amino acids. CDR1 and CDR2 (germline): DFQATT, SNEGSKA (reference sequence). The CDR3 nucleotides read TGCAGCCAGTTGGCAGGCCCTCACACAGATACGCAGTATTTT. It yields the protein CSQLAGPHTDTQYF.

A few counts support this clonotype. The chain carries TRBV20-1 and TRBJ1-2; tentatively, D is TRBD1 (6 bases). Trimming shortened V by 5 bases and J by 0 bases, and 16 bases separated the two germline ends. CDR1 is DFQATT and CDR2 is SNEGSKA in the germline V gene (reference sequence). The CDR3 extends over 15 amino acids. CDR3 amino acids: CSARLTGTPNYGYTF. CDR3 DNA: TGCAGTGCTCGACTAACCGGGACACCTAACTATGGCTACACCTTC.

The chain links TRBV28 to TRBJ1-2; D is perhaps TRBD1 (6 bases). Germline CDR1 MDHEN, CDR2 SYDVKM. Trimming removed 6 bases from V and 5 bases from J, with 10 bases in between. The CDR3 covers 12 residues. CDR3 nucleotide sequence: TGTGCCAGCAGGACAGGAGGGTATGGCTACACCTTC. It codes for CASRTGGYGYTF.

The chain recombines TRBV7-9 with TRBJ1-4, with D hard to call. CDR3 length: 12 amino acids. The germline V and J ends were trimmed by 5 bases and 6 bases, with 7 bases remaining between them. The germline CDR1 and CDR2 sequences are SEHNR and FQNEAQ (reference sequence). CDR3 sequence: CASSTSYEKLFF. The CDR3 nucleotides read TGTGCCAGCAGCACTTCCTATGAAAAACTGTTTTTT. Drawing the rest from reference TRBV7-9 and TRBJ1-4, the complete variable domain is DTGVSQNPRHKITKRGQNVTFRCDPISEHNRLYWYRQTLGQGPEFLTYFQNEAQLEKSRLLSDRFSAERPKGSFSTLEIQRTEQGDSAMYLCASSTSYEKLFFGSGTQLSVL.

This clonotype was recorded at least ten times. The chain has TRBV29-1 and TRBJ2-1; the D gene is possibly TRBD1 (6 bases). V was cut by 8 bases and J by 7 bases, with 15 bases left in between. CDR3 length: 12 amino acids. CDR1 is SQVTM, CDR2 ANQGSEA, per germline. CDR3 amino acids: CSTGLGANEQFF. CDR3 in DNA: TGCAGCACCGGGTTGGGGGCGAATGAGCAGTTCTTC.

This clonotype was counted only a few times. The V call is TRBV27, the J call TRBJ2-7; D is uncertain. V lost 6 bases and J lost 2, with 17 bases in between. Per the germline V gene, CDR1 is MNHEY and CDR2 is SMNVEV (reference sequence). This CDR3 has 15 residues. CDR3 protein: CASRSKRRPPYEQYF. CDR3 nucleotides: TGTGCCAGCAGATCCAAGCGCAGGCCCCCCTACGAGCAGTACTTC.

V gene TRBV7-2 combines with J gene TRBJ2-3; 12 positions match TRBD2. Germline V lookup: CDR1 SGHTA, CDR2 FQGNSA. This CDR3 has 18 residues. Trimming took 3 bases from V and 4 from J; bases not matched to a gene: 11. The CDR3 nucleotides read TGTGCCAGCAGCTTCCGTCTAGCGGGGGGGACTCTTTCAGATACGCAGTATTTT. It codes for CASSFRLAGGTLSDTQYF.

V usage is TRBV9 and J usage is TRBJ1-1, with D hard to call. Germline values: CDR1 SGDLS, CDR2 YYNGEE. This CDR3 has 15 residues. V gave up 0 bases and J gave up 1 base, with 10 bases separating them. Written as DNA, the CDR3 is TGTGCCAGCAGCGTAGAGGGAGCTACGAACACTGAAGCTTTCTTT. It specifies CASSVEGATNTEAFF. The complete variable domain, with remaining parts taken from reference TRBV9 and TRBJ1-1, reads DSGVTQTPKHLITATGQRVTLRCSPRSGDLSVYWYQQSLDQGLQFLIQYYNGEERAKGNILERFSAQQFPDLHSELNLSSLELGDSALYFCASSVEGATNTEAFFGQGTRLTVV.

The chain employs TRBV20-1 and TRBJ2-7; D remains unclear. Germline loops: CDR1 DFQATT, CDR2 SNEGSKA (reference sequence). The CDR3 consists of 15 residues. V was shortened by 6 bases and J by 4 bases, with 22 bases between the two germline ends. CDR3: CSAPTFASLGYEQYF. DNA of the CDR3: TGCAGTGCCCCTACCTTCGCCTCCCTGGGGTACGAGCAGTACTTC.

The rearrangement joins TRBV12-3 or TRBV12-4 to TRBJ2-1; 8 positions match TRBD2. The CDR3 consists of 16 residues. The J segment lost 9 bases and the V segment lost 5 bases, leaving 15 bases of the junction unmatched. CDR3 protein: CASSIQRGLVDVEQFF. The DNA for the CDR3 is TGTGCCAGCAGTATCCAGAGGGGACTAGTGGACGTTGAGCAGTTCTTC.

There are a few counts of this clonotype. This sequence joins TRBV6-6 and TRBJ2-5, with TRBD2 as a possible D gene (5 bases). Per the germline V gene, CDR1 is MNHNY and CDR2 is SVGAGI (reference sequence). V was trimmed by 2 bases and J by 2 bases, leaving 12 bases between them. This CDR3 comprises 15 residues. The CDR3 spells CASSYGRSEQETQYF. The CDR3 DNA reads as TGTGCCAGCAGTTACGGTCGTAGCGAACAAGAGACCCAGTACTTC.

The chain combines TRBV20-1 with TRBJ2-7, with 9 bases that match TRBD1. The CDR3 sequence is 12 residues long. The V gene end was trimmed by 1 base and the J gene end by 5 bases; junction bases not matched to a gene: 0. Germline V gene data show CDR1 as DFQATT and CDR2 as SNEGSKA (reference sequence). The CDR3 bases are TGCAGTGCTAGAGGGGACAGGGACGAGCAGTACTTC. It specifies CSARGDRDEQYF.

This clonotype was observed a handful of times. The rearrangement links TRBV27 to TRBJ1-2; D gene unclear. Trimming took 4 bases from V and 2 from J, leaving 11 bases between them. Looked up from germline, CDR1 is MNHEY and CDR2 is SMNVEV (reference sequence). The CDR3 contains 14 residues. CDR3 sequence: CASSSRRANYGYTF. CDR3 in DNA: TGTGCCAGCAGTTCGAGAAGGGCCAACTATGGCTACACCTTC.

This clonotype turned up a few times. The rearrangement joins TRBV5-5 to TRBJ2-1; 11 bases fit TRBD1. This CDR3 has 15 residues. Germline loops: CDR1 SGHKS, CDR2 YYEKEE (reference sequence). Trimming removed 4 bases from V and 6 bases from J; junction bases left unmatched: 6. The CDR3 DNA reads TGTGCCAGCAGCCCCCGGGGACAGGGGGTCAATGAGCAGTTCTTC. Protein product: CASSPRGQGVNEQFF. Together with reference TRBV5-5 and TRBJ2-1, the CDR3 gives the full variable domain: DAGVTQSPTHLIKTRGQQVTLRCSPISGHKSVSWYQQVLGQGPQFIFQYYEKEERGRGNFPDRFSARQFPNYSSELNVNALLLGDSALYLCASSPRGQGVNEQFFGPGTRLTVL.

The CDR3 reads CASSPQGAYGYTF. CDR3 in DNA: TGTGCCAGCAGCCCACAAGGCGCCTATGGCTACACCTTC. The chain uses TRBV7-9 and TRBJ1-2, with D unclear. Trimming stripped 5 bases from V and 4 bases from J, with 11 bases between. This CDR3 has 13 residues. CDR1 and CDR2 (germline): SEHNR, FQNEAQ (reference sequence).

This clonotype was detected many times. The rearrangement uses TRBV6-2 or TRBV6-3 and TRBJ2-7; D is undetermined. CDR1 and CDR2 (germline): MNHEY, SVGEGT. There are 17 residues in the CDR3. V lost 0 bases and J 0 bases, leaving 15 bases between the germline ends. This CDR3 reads CASSYSNRQPGSYEQYF. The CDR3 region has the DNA TGTGCCAGCAGTTACTCGAATAGGCAACCGGGCTCCTACGAGCAGTACTTC.

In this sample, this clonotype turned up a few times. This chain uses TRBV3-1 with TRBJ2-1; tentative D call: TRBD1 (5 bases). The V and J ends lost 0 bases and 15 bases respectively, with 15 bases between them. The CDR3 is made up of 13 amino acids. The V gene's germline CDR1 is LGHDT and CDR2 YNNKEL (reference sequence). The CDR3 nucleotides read TGTGCCAGCAGCCAAGAAGGGGTAGGTCGTACGTTCTTC. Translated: CASSQEGVGRTFF.

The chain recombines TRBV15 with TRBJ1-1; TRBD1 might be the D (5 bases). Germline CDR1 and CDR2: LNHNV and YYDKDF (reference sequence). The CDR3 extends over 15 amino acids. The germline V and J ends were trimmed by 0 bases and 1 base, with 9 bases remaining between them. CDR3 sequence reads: CATSRDKQGNTEAFF. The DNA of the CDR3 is TGTGCCACCAGCAGAGACAAGCAGGGGAACACTGAAGCTTTCTTT.

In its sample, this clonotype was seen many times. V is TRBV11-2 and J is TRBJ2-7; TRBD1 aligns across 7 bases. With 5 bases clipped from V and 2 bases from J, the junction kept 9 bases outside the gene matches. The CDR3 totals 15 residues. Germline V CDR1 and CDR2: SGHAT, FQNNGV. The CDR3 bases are TGTGCCAGCAGCCTACTAAGGGGGCGAACCTACGAGCAGTACTTC. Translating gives CASSLLRGRTYEQYF.

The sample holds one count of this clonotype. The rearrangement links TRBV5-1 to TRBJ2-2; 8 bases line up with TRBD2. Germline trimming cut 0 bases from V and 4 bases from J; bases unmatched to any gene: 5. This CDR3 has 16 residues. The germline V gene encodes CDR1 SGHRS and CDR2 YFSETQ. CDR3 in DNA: TGCGCCAGCAGCTTGGTTTCAGCGGGGGTCACCGGGGAGCTGTTTTTT. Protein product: CASSLVSAGVTGELFF.

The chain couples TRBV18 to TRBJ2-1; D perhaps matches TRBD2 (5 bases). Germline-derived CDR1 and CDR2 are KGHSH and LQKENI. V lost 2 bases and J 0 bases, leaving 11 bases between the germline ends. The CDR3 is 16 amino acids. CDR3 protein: CASSPTGIGSYNEQFF. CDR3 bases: TGTGCCAGCTCACCAACCGGGATAGGCTCCTACAATGAGCAGTTCTTC.

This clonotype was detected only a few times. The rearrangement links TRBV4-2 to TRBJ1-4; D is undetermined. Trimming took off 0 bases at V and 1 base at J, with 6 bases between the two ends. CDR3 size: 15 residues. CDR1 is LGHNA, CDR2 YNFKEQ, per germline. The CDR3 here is CASSQEKGTNEKLFF. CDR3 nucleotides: TGTGCCAGCAGCCAAGAGAAGGGAACTAATGAAAAACTGTTTTTT.

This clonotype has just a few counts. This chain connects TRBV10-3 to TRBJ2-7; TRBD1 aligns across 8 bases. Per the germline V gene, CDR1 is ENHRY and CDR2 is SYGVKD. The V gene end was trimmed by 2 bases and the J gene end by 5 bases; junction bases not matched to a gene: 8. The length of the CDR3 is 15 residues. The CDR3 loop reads CAISESGQGYNEQYF. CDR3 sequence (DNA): TGTGCCATCAGTGAGAGTGGACAGGGCTATAACGAGCAGTACTTC.